One T cell receptor beta chain is described in this entry. The sample originates from a study of blood T cell repertoires in COVID-19. Looking at the study overall: Sites across the United States, Italy and Spain contributed samples from acute and convalescent COVID-19.

The method was immunoSEQ multiplex PCR; TCRdb's version includes in-frame clones alone and lacks a portion of them. The sample lists 150,000 to 200,000 clones; 87% were seen once. The CDR3 consists of 15 residues. Between the trimmed V and J ends, which lost 5 bases and 0 bases, there was a span of 14 bases. Germline loops: CDR1 SGHRS, CDR2 YFSETQ. The chain has TRBV5-1 and TRBJ1-1; no reliable D call. The sequencing input was peripheral blood. This TCR derives from a man between 60 and 75 years old with active or convalescent COVID-19. CDR3 coding DNA: TGCGCCAGCAGTACTGACCGACTCATGAACACTGAAGCTTTCTTT. Translation gives CASSTDRLMNTEAFF.